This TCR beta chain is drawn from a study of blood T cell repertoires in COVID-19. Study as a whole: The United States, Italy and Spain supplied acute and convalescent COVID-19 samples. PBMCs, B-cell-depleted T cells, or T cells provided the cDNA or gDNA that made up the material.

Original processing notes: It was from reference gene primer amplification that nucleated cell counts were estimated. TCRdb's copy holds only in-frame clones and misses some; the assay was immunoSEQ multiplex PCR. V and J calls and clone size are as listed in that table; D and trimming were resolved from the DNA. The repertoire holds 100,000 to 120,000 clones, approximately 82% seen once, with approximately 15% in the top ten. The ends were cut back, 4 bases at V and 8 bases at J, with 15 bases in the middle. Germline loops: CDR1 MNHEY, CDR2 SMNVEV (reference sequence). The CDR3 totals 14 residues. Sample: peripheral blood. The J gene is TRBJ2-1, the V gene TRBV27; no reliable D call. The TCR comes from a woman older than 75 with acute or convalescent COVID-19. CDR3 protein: CASSSLDLVHEQFF. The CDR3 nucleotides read TGTGCCAGCAGTTCGCTTGACTTGGTCCATGAGCAGTTCTTC.